This T cell receptor (beta chain) is drawn from a study of T cells in Graves' hyperthyroidism and ophthalmopathy. Study context: Peripheral blood draws took place at initial diagnosis, ahead of any treatment.

Newly diagnosed hyperthyroidism, duration under 2 months, in patients aged 18 to 65. This clonotype was counted many times. Its specificity is not known. Amplification of TCR beta CDR3 regions was performed using RNA transcripts as template. An initial round of RT-PCR targeting the TCR CDR3 relied on the HTBI primer set. TCRdb independently ran MiXCR on the multiplex PCR reads; one entry per CDR3 protein. The table shows fewer than 350,000 distinct CDR3 sequences, with roughly 15% occurring only once. Study findings and constraints: Median prediction lead before ophthalmopathy onset was 5 to 7 months with the model. In simple terms, a model built on 13 V-J features told ophthalmopathy apart from stable hyperthyroidism.

This CDR3 region has 14 residues. Germline CDR1 and CDR2: SGHTA and FQGTGA. V lost 5 bases and J 4 bases, leaving 14 bases between the germline ends. The sample consisted of blood. The J gene is TRBJ1-1, the V gene TRBV7-3, with D unresolved. This clonotype originated in a woman between 50 and 59 years old with Graves' hyperthyroidism that later progressed to Graves' ophthalmopathy. The CDR3 bases are TGTGCCAGCAGCCCCGCCCTTAGAAGCACTGAAGCTTTCTTT. Encoded protein: CASSPALRSTEAFF.